This is a list of T cell receptor beta chains from one sample in a study of identifying expanded T cells in peripheral blood. Method: immunoSEQ multiplex PCR; TCRdb's copy keeps in-frame clones and lacks some. The sample gives 50,000 or so clones, approximately 90% of which show up once; about 3.8% is in the top ten. Material: blood. The receptors derive from a person aged 18 to 70 in good health. Each CDR3 is given with its conserved first and last residue. The D gene is left open where the match is weak. Not all rows give a size; the values are once, few, many and, for expanded clones, a class.

clone_size j_call v_call d_call cdr3_nt cdr3_aa
NA TRBJ1-2 TRBV7-2 NA TGTGCCAGCAACGAAAGGGGGGGTAACTATGGCTACACCTTC CASNERGGNYGYTF
few TRBJ1-6 TRBV18 NA TGTGCCAGCTCACCTGGAGGGGCGGATTCACCCCTCCACTTT CASSPGGADSPLHF
NA TRBJ1-5 TRBV12-5 NA TGTGCTAGTGGTTTGGTACTCGGGGGGCTTGATCAGCCCCAGCATTTT CASGLVLGGLDQPQHF
NA TRBJ2-5 TRBV28 NA TGTGCCAGCAGTACATGGACAGTCCAAGAGACCCAGTACTTC CASSTWTVQETQYF
NA TRBJ2-1 TRBV5-4 TRBD2 TGTGCCAGCAGCCGAGCACTAGCGCCACCCCCCTACAATGAGCAGTTCTTC CASSRALAPPPYNEQFF
NA TRBJ1-5 TRBV28 NA TGTGCCAGCAGTCCCTCAGGCGGTGTTAGCAATCAGCCCCAGCATTTT CASSPSGGVSNQPQHF
NA TRBJ1-2 TRBV28 NA TGTGCCAGCAGTTACAAAAACTATGGCTACACCTTC CASSYKNYGYTF
NA TRBJ1-1 TRBV28 TRBD1 TGTGCCAGCAGTCCGGGACAGGGGCTAACTGAAGCTTTCTTT CASSPGQGLTEAFF
NA TRBJ2-3 TRBV6-1 TRBD1 TGTGCCAGCAGTGGAGACAGGGAAACGCAGTATTTT CASSGDRETQYF
NA TRBJ1-3 TRBV5-1 TRBD1 TGCGCCAGCAGCCGGACAGGCGATTACTCTGGAAACACCATATATTTT CASSRTGDYSGNTIYF
NA TRBJ1-4 TRBV7-2 NA TGTGCCAGCAGCTTAGTGCCGGGTATTGAAAAACTGTTTTTT CASSLVPGIEKLFF
NA TRBJ2-7 TRBV4-2 NA TGTGCCAGCAGCCAGTTAGTCGGCGGCTACGAGCAGTACTTC CASSQLVGGYEQYF
NA TRBJ2-1 TRBV4-1 TRBD1 TGCGCCAGCAGCCAAGTGGACAGGGTGAAGTTCTTC CASSQVDRVKFF
NA TRBJ2-2 TRBV5-1 TRBD1 TGCGCCAGCAGCCTGGACAGGGTGAACACCGGGGAGCTGTTTTTT CASSLDRVNTGELFF
NA TRBJ2-5 TRBV5-1 NA TGCGCCAGCTCCACCCTGGGGGGCCTGCAAGAGACCCAGTACTTC CASSTLGGLQETQYF
NA TRBJ2-7 TRBV11-2 TRBD2 TGTGCCAGCAGCTGGGCGGGGGACTTCTACGAGCAGTACTTC CASSWAGDFYEQYF
NA TRBJ2-5 TRBV2 TRBD1 TGTGCCAGCAGACCCCGGACAGGGTACCAAGAGACCCAGTACTTC CASRPRTGYQETQYF
NA TRBJ2-7 TRBV5-1 NA TGCGCCAGCAGCTTGGCCTCTGAGCCCTACGAGCAGTACTTC CASSLASEPYEQYF
NA TRBJ2-7 TRBV15 TRBD2 TGTGCCACCAGCAGGCGGGGAGCGGGGTCCTACGAGCAGTACTTC CATSRRGAGSYEQYF
NA TRBJ2-2 TRBV18 NA TGTGCCAGCTCACGGAGGGCCCTCCCCGTGGCCGGGGAGCTGTTTTTT CASSRRALPVAGELFF
NA TRBJ2-5 TRBV7-9 NA TGTGCCAGCAGCTTAAAAGGGGGAATCCAAGAGACCCAGTACTTC CASSLKGGIQETQYF
NA TRBJ2-7 TRBV4-3 NA TGCGCCAGCAGCCAAGATTGGAGGACTCGGGACTACGAGCAGTACTTC CASSQDWRTRDYEQYF